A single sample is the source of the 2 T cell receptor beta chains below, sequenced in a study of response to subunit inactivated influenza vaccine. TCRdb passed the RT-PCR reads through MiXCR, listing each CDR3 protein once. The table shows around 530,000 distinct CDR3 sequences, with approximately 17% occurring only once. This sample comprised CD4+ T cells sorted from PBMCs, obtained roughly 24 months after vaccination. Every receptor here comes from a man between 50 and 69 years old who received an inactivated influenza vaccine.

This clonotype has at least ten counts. CDR3 DNA: TGTGCCAGCGGTTTGGACATGCACACCGGGGAGCTGTTTTTT. Amino acid sequence: CASGLDMHTGELFF. J is TRBJ2-2 and V is TRBV7-2, with D perhaps TRBD1 (5 bases). V was pared by 8 bases and J by 3 bases, with 13 bases between. The length of the CDR3 is 14 residues. Germline V gene data show CDR1 as SGHTA and CDR2 as FQGNSA.

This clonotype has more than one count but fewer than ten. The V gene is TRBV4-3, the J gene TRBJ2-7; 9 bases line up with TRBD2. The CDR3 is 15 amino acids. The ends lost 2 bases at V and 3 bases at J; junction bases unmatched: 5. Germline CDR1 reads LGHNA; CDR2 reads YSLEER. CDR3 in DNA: TGCGCCAGCAGCCAAAGACTAGCGGCAGACTACGAGCAGTACTTC. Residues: CASSQRLAADYEQYF.